The 21 T cell receptor beta chains below all came from one sample that was sequenced in a study of sequential checkpoint blockade in melanoma. The treatment denotes: randomized to nivolumab then ipilimumab (arm A) or the reverse (arm B). Assay used: immunoSEQ multiplex PCR; TCRdb lists only in-frame clones, some missing. The sample contains 40,000 or so clones, roughly 81% of which appear only once. This specimen consisted of CD8+ T cells sorted from blood (inferred from file names), obtained from a patient given nivolumab and ipilimumab in sequence. The receptors were gathered from a human donor with melanoma.

The chain combines TRBV6-1 with TRBJ1-1; D not resolved. CDR1 and CDR2 (germline): MNHNS, SASEGT. This CDR3 has 15 residues. Trimming removed 0 bases from V and 0 bases from J, with 8 bases in between. The CDR3 region has the DNA TGTGCCAGCAGTGAAGCGGGCAGCATGAACACTGAAGCTTTCTTT. Translation gives CASSEAGSMNTEAFF.

The chain carries TRBV7-8 and TRBJ1-1; 9 positions match TRBD1. CDR1 SGHVS and CDR2 FQNEAQ come from the germline V gene. V trimming: 2 bases; J trimming: 6 bases; junction bases outside the gene matches: 4. The CDR3 runs 14 residues. The CDR3 DNA follows: TGTGCCAGCAGCTTAAACAGGGGGCATCCTGAAGCTTTCTTT. Protein sequence: CASSLNRGHPEAFF.

V is TRBV19 and J is TRBJ1-5; TRBD1 matches at 8 bases. Looked up from germline, CDR1 is LNHDA and CDR2 is SQIVND (reference sequence). The length of the CDR3 is 14 residues. J was trimmed by 5 bases and V by 8 bases; bases with no gene match: 8. In DNA form, the CDR3 reads TGTGCCAGTTCAACAGGGGGAGATTATCAGCCCCAGCATTTT. Protein product: CASSTGGDYQPQHF.

The CDR3 bases are TGTGCCAGCAGCCCTCGGTCGGTTTACGAGCAGTACTTC. It is translated as CASSPRSVYEQYF. This chain links TRBV6-7 with TRBJ2-7, with no clear D. TRBV6-7 is designated an ORF whose function remains uncertain. Trimming stripped 6 bases from V and 4 bases from J, with 13 bases between. This CDR3 is built from 13 residues.

This chain's CDR3 is CASSLAMGQAAYEQYF. The CDR3 bases are TGTGCCAGCAGCTTAGCCATGGGACAGGCCGCGTACGAGCAGTACTTC. The rearrangement joins TRBV7-9 to TRBJ2-7, with 8 bases aligning to TRBD1. This CDR3 spans 16 amino acids. V was clipped by 0 bases and J by 4 bases; unmatched bases: 8. Germline CDR1 is SEHNR and CDR2 is FQNEAQ (reference sequence).

The rearrangement uses TRBV25-1 and TRBJ2-7; D is uncertain. Germline V gene lookup returns CDR1 MGHDK and CDR2 SYGVNS. With 5 bases removed from V and 3 bases from J, the gap between germline ends came to 5 bases. The CDR3 spans 11 residues. The CDR3, as DNA: TGTGCCAGCAGTTACAACTACGAGCAGTACTTC. The encoded protein is CASSYNYEQYF.

The chain couples TRBV28 to TRBJ2-1, with 9 bases lining up with TRBD2. The CDR3 runs to 15 residues. V lost 5 bases and J lost 4; bases outside the gene matches: 6. The germline gives CDR1 MDHEN, CDR2 SYDVKM. As DNA, the CDR3 is TGTGCCAGCAGTGCTAGCGGGAAGTTATACAATGAGCAGTTCTTC. Residues: CASSASGKLYNEQFF.

The gene calls are TRBV13 and TRBJ1-1; D gene ambiguous. The CDR3 runs to 13 residues. The germline V gene has CDR1 PRHDT and CDR2 FYEKMQ (reference sequence). V was pared by 7 bases and J by 1 base, with 10 bases between. CDR3 sequence (DNA): TGTGCCAGCACCCGGGAGTCGAACACTGAAGCTTTCTTT. It encodes CASTRESNTEAFF. The entire variable domain, with the rest obtained from reference TRBV13 and TRBJ1-1, is as follows: AAGVIQSPRHLIKEKRETATLKCYPIPRHDTVYWYQQGPGQDPQFLISFYEKMQSDKGSIPDRFSAQQFSDYHSELNMSSLELGDSALYFCASTRESNTEAFFGQGTRLTVV.

This clone has only one observation. The genes are TRBV7-9 and TRBJ2-4, with 9 positions matching TRBD1. CDR1 and CDR2 from the germline V gene are SEHNR and FQNEAQ (reference sequence). V dropped 2 bases and J dropped 5; count of bases not matched to a gene: 7. The CDR3 is made up of 16 amino acids. The CDR3 spells CASSLPRDRDQNIQYF. CDR3 nucleotide sequence: TGTGCCAGCAGCTTACCCCGGGACAGGGATCAAAACATTCAGTACTTC.

The chain links TRBV6-5 to TRBJ1-1; D unresolved. Germline values: CDR1 MNHEY, CDR2 SVGAGI. V was pared by 0 bases and J by 7 bases, with 9 bases between. The CDR3 is 13 amino acids. CDR3 in amino acids: CASSYSSRHEAFF. The CDR3 DNA reads as TGTGCCAGCAGTTACTCCTCGCGACATGAAGCTTTCTTT.

The chain joins TRBV9 to TRBJ2-5, with 9 nucleotides matching TRBD2. CDR3 length: 15 residues. Germline-derived CDR1 and CDR2 are SGDLS and YYNGEE. Losses at the gene ends were 0 bases for V and 2 bases for J; bases not matched to a gene: 2. This CDR3 is CASSVVGLAQETQYF. The CDR3 DNA follows: TGTGCCAGCAGCGTAGTGGGACTAGCTCAAGAGACCCAGTACTTC.

J is TRBJ1-2 and V is TRBV10-3, with 8 bases aligning to TRBD1. Germline V lookup: CDR1 ENHRY, CDR2 SYGVKD. With V trimmed by 3 bases and J by 7 bases, 10 bases remained unmatched. This CDR3 is 15 amino acids long. The CDR3 nucleotides read TGTGCCATCAGTGACCCAGGGACAGGCCGTGGTGGCTACACCTTC. The encoded protein is CAISDPGTGRGGYTF.

In this sample, this clone turned up a few times. V usage is TRBV30 and J usage is TRBJ2-7; D possibly corresponds to TRBD2 (5 bases). The germline V gene has CDR1 GTSNPN and CDR2 SVGIG (reference sequence). The CDR3 is 12 amino acids. Deletions cut 3 bases from V and 4 bases from J, with 10 bases between. CDR3: CAWSPPGYEQYF. The CDR3 DNA reads as TGTGCCTGGAGCCCGCCGGGGTACGAGCAGTACTTC.

The chain recombines TRBV2 with TRBJ1-5, with 8 positions matching TRBD1. V was pared by 2 bases and J by 4 bases, with 10 bases of the junction left unmatched. This CDR3 comprises 17 residues. Germline V gives CDR1 SNHLY, CDR2 FYNNEI. CDR3 loop: CASSEPIGQGTNQPQHF. The CDR3 DNA follows: TGTGCCAGCAGTGAACCTATAGGACAGGGCACTAATCAGCCCCAGCATTTT.

This rearrangement joins TRBV2 to TRBJ2-1; 7 bases agree with TRBD1. Unmatched junction bases numbered 5, after V lost 2 bases and J lost 4 bases. The CDR3 covers 15 residues. Germline lookup yields CDR1 SNHLY and CDR2 FYNNEI. The CDR3 nucleotides read TGTGCCAGCAGTGAAAAAGGGGGCGGATACAATGAGCAGTTCTTC. The encoded protein is CASSEKGGGYNEQFF.

This clone showed up just once. CDR3 sequence (DNA): TGTGCCAGCAGCCTCTACTCAAACTCCTACAATGAGCAGTTCTTC. This codes for CASSLYSNSYNEQFF. The chain uses TRBV7-9 and TRBJ2-1; no clear D. The V end lost 5 bases, the J end lost 0 bases, and 11 bases lay between the germline ends. CDR1 SEHNR and CDR2 FQNEAQ come from the germline V gene (reference sequence). This CDR3 comprises 15 residues.

This clone has only a few counts. The CDR3 DNA follows: TGTGCCAGCAGTTTCGTGACGGGGTCGGGTTCACCCCTCCACTTT. This codes for CASSFVTGSGSPLHF. This chain links TRBV27 with TRBJ1-6; the D is unclear. Trimming cost V 3 bases and J 9 bases, with 15 bases left between them. The CDR3 has 15 residues. Germline CDR1 and CDR2: MNHEY and SMNVEV (reference sequence).

In this sample, this clone turned up a few times. The rearrangement uses TRBV5-1 and TRBJ2-7, with D possibly being TRBD2 (5 bases). This CDR3 has 15 residues. Germline assignment: CDR1 SGHRS and CDR2 YFSETQ. V lost 0 bases and J 2 bases, leaving 12 bases between the germline ends. In DNA, the CDR3 is TGCGCCAGCAGCTTGGGGGCCGGACTGACCTACGAGCAGTACTTC. Translated, it gives CASSLGAGLTYEQYF.

V is TRBV28 and J is TRBJ2-3; TRBD1 aligns across 8 bases. V was clipped by 7 bases and J by 4 bases; unmatched bases: 7. Germline assignment: CDR1 MDHEN and CDR2 SYDVKM. This CDR3 region has 14 residues. In nucleotides, the CDR3 is TGTGCCAGCAAAGGGGCAGGGGGCGCAGATACGCAGTATTTT. This encodes CASKGAGGADTQYF. Complete variable domain (other parts from reference TRBV28 and TRBJ2-3): DVKVTQSSRYLVKRTGEKVFLECVQDMDHENMFWYRQDPGLGLRLIYFSYDVKMKEKGDIPEGYSVSREKKERFSLILESASTNQTSMYLCASKGAGGADTQYFGPGTRLTVL.

V is TRBV11-3 and J is TRBJ2-1; 9 bases match TRBD1. Per the germline V gene, CDR1 is SGHNT and CDR2 is YENEEA. The junction had 0 bases not matched to a gene; V was cut back by 5 bases and J by 4 bases. The CDR3 totals 13 residues. The CDR3 sequence is CASSGQGYNEQFF. The CDR3 region has the DNA TGTGCCAGCAGCGGACAGGGGTACAATGAGCAGTTCTTC.

V usage is TRBV5-1 and J usage is TRBJ2-5; 7 nucleotides align to TRBD2. The germline V gene encodes CDR1 SGHRS and CDR2 YFSETQ. This CDR3 is 12 amino acids long. V lost 3 bases and J lost 11; bases outside the gene matches: 7. Here the CDR3 reads CASSSGGWEQYF. CDR3 nucleotide sequence: TGCGCCAGCAGCTCGGGGGGTTGGGAGCAGTACTTC.